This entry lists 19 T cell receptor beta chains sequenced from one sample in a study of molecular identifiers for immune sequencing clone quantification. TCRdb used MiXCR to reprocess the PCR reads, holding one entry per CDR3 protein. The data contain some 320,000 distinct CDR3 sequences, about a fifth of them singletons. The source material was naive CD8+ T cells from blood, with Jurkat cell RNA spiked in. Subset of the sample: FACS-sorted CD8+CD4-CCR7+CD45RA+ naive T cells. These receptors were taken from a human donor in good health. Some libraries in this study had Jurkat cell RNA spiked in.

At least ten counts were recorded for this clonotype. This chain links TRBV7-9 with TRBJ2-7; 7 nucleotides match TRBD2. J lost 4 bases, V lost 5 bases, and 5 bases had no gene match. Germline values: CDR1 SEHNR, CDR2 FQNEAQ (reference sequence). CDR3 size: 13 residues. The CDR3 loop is CASSHPGGYEQYF. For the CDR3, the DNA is TGTGCCAGCAGCCATCCGGGGGGTTACGAGCAGTACTTC.

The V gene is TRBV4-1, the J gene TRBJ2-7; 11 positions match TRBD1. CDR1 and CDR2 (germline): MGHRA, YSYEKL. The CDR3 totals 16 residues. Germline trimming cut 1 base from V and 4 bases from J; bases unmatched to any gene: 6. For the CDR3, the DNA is TGCGCCAGCAGCCAAGGTGGACAGGGGGCATTATACGAGCAGTACTTC. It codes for CASSQGGQGALYEQYF.

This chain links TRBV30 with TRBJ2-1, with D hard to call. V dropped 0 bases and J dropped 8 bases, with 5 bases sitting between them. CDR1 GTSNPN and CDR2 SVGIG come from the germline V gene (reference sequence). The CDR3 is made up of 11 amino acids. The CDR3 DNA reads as TGTGCCTGGAGTGTATCCCATGAGCAGTTCTTC. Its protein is CAWSVSHEQFF.

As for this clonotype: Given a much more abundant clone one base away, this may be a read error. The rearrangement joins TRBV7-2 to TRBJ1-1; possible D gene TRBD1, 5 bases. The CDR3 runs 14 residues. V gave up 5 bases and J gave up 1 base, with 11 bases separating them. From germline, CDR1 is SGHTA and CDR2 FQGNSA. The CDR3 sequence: CTSSLPGANTEAFF. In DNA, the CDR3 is TGTACCAGCAGCCTCCCTGGGGCGAACACTGAAGCTTTCTTT. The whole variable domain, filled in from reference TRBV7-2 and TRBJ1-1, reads GAGVSQSPSNKVTEKGKDVELRCDPISGHTALYWYRQSLGQGLEFLIYFQGNSAPDKSGLPSDRFSAERTGGSVSTLTIQRTQQEDSAVYLCTSSLPGANTEAFFGQGTRLTVV.

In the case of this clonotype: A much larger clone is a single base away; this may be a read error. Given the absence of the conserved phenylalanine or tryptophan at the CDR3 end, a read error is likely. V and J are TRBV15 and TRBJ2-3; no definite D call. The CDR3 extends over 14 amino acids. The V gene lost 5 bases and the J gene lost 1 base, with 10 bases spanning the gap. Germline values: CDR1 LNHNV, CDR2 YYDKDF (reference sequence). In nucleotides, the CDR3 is TGTGCCACCAGCGGAGTTTACGGCACAGATACGCAGTATTCT. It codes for CATSGVYGTDTQYS.

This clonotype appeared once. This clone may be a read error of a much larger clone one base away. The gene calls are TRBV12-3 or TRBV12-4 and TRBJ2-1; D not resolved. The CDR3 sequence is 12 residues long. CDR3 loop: CASRDPRREQLF. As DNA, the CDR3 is TGTGCCAGCAGGGACCCGCGTCGAGAGCAGCTCTTC.

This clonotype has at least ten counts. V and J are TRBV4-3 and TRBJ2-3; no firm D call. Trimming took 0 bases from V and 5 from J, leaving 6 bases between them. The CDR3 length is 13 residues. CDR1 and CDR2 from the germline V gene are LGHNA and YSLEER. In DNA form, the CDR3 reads TGCGCCAGCAGCCAAGATTCTGTAGATACGCAGTATTTT. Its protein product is CASSQDSVDTQYF.

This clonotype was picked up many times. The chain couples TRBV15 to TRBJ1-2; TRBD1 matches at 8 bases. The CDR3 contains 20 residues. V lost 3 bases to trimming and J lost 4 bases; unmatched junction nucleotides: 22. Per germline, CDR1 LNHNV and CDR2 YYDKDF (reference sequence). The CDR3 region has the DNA TGTGCCACCAGCAGTCCAACGACAGGGGTCCGGACCCCCCCTATCTATGGCTACACCTTC. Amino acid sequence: CATSSPTTGVRTPPIYGYTF.

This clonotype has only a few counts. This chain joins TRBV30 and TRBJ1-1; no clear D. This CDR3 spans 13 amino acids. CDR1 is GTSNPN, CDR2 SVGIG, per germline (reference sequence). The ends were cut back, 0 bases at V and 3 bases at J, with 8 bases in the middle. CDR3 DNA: TGTGCCTGGAGTGTAGTGGTCTACACTGAAGCTTTCTTT. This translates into CAWSVVVYTEAFF.

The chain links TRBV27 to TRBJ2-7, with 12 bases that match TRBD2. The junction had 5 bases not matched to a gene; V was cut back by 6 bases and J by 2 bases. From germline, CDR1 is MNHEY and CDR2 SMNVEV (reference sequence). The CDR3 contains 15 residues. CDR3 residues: CASRGTSGWTYEQYF. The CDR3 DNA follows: TGTGCCAGCAGAGGGACTAGCGGGTGGACCTACGAGCAGTACTTC.

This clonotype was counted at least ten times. In DNA form, the CDR3 reads TGCGCCAGCAGCCAAGAAGGAGCCTGGGAGACCCAGTACTTC. This gives the protein CASSQEGAWETQYF. The genes are TRBV4-1 and TRBJ2-5; D is uncertain. V lost 0 bases to trimming and J lost 5 bases, with 10 bases between them. CDR3 length: 14 residues. Germline V gene lookup returns CDR1 MGHRA and CDR2 YSYEKL.

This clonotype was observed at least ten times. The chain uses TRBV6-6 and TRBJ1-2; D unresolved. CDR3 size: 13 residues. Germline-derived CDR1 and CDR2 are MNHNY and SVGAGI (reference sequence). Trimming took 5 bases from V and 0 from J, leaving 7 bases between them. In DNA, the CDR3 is TGTGCCAGCAGTGAGTCATCTAACTATGGCTACACCTTC. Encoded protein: CASSESSNYGYTF.

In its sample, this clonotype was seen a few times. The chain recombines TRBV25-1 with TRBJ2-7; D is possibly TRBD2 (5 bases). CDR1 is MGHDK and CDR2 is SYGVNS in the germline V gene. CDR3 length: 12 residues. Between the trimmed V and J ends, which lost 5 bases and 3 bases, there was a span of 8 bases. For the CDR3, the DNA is TGTGCCAGCAGTAATGAGGGCTACGAGCAGTACTTC. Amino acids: CASSNEGYEQYF.

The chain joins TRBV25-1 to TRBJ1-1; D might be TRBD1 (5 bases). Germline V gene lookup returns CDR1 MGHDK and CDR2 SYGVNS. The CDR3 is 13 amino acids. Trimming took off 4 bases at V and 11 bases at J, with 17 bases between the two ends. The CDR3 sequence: CASSVGGEVAAFF. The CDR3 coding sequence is TGTGCCAGCAGTGTCGGGGGGGAGGTGGCGGCTTTCTTT.

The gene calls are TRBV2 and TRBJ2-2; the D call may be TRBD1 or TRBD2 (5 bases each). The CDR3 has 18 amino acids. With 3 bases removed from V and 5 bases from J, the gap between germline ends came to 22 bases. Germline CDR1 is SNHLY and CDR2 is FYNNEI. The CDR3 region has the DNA TGTGCCAGCAGTGAGAGGGACCGCTGGACTTTGGGGACCGGGGAGCTGTTTTTT. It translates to CASSERDRWTLGTGELFF. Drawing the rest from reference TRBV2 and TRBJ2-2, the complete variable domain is EPEVTQTPSHQVTQMGQEVILRCVPISNHLYFYWYRQILGQKVEFLVSFYNNEISEKSEIFDDQFSVERPDGSNFTLKIRSTKLEDSAMYFCASSERDRWTLGTGELFFGEGSRLTVL.

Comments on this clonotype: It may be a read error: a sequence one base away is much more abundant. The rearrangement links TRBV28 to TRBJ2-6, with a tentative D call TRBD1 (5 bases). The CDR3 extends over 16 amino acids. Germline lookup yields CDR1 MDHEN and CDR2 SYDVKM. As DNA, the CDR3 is TGTGCCAGCAGTTTCCCCGCCCGCTCTGGGGCCAACGCCCTGACTTTC. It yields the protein CASSFPARSGANALTF.

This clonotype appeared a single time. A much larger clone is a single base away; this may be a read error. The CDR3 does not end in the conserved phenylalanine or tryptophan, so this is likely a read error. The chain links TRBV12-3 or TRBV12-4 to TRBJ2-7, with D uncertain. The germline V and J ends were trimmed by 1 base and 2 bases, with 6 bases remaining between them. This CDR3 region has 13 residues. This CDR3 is CASSLVAAYEQYL. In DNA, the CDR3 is TGTGCCAGCAGTTTAGTAGCAGCCTACGAGCAGTACCTC.

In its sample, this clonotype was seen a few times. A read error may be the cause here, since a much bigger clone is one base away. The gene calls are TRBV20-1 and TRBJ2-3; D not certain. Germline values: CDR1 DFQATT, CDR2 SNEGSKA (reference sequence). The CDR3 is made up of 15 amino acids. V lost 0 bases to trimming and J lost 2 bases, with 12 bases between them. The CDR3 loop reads CSARDNRPYTDTQYF. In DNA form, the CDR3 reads TGCAGTGCTAGAGATAATCGGCCGTACACAGATACGCAGTATTTT.

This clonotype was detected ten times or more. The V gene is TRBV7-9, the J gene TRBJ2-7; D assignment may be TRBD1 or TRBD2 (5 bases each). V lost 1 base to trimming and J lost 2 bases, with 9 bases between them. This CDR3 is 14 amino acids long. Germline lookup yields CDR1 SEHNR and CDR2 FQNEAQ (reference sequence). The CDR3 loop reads CASSLGGEAYEQYF. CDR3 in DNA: TGTGCCAGCAGCTTAGGAGGGGAAGCCTACGAGCAGTACTTC.